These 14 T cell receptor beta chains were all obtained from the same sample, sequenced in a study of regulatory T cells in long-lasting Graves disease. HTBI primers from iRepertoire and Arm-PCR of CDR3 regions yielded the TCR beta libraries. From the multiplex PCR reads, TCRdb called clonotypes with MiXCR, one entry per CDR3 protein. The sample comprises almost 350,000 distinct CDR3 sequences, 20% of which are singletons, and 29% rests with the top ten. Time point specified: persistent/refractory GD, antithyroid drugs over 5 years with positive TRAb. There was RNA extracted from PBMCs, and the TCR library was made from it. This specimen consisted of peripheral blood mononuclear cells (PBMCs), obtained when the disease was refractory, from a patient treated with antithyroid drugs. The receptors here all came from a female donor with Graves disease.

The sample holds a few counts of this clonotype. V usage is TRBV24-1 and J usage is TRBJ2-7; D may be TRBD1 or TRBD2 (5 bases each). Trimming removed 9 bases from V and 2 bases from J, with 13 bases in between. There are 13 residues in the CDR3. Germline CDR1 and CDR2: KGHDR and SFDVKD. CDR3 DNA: TGTGCCACCCGGCAGGGAGCTACCTACGAGCAGTACTTC. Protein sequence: CATRQGATYEQYF.

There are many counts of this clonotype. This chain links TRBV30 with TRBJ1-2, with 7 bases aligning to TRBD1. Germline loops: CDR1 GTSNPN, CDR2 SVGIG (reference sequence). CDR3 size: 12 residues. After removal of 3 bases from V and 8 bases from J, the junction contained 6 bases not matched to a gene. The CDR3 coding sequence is TGTGCCTGGAGCCAGACAGGGTACGGCTACACCTTC. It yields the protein CAWSQTGYGYTF.

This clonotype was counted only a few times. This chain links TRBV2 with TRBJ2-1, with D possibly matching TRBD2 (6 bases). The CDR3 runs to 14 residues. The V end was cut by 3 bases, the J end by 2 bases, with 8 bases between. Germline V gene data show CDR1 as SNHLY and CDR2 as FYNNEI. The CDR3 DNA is TGTGCCAGCAGTGATTCGGGAGCCTACAATGAGCAGTTCTTC. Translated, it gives CASSDSGAYNEQFF.

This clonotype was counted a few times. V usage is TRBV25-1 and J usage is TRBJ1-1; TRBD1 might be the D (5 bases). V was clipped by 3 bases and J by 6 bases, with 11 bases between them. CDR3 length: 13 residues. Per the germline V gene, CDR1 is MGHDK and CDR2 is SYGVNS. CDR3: CASSEPGYAEAFF. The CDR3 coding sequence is TGTGCCAGCAGTGAGCCAGGGTACGCTGAAGCTTTCTTT.

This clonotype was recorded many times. The CDR3 nucleotides read TGTGCCAGCAGCCATACAGGGTCACCTAACTACGAGCAGTACTTC. Translation: CASSHTGSPNYEQYF. The rearrangement links TRBV7-9 to TRBJ2-7, with TRBD1 as a possible D gene (6 bases). Germline CDR1 and CDR2: SEHNR and FQNEAQ (reference sequence). The CDR3 runs 15 residues. V was shortened by 5 bases and J by 3 bases, with 17 bases between the two germline ends.

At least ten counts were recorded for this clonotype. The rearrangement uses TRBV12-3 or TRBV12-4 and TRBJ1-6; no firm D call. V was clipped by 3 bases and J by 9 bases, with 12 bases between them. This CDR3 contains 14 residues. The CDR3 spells CASSFGILRSPLHF. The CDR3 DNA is TGTGCCAGCAGTTTTGGCATATTGCGTTCACCCCTCCACTTT.

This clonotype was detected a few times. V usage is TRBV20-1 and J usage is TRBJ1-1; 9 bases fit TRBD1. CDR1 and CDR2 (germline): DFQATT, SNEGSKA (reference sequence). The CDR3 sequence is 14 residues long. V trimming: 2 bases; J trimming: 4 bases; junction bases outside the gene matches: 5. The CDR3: CSARLQGASTEAFF. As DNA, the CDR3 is TGCAGTGCTAGATTACAGGGGGCTAGCACTGAAGCTTTCTTT.

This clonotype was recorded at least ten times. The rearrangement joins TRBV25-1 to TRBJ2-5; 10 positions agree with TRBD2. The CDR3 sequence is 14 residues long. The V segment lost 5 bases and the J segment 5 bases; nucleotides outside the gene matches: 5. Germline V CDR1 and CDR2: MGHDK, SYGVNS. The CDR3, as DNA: TGTGCCAGCAGTACTCCGGGACTAGCGGAGACCCAGTACTTC. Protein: CASSTPGLAETQYF.

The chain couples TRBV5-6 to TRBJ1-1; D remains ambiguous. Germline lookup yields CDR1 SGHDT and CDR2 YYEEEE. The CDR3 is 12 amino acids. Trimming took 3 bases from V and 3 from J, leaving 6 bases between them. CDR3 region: CASSWSDTEAFF. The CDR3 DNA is TGTGCCAGCAGCTGGAGCGACACTGAAGCTTTCTTT.

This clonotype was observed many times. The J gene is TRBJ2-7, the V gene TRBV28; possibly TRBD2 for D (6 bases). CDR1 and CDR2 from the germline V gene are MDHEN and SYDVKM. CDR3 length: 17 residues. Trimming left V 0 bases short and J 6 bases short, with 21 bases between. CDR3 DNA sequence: TGTGCCAGCAGTTTATGGGGTCTAGCGCGACCTCCCCCCGAGCAGTACTTC. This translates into CASSLWGLARPPPEQYF.

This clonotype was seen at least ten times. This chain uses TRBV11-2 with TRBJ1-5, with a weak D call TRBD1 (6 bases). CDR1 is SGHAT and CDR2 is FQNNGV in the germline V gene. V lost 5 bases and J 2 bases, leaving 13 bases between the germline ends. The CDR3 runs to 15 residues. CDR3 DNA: TGTGCCAGCAGCCCTGGACGGACAGGCAATCAGCCCCAGCATTTT. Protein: CASSPGRTGNQPQHF. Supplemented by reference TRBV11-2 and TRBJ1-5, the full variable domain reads EAGVAQSPRYKIIEKRQSVAFWCNPISGHATLYWYQQILGQGPKLLIQFQNNGVVDDSQLPKDRFSAERLKGVDSTLKIQPAKLEDSAVYLCASSPGRTGNQPQHFGDGTRLSIL.

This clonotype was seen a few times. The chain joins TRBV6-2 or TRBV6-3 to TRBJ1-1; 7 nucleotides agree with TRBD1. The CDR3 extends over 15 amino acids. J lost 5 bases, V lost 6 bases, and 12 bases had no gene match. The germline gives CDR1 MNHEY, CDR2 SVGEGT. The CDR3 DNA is TGTGCCAGCAGCCAAGCTGACAGGGCGGGAACTGAAGCTTTCTTT. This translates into CASSQADRAGTEAFF.

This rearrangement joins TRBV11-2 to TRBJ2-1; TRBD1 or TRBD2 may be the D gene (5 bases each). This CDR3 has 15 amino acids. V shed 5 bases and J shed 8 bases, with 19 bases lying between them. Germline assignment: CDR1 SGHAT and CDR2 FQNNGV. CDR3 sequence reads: CASSQRGRAIYEQFF. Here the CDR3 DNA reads TGTGCCAGCAGCCAGAGGGGACGGGCCATCTATGAGCAGTTCTTC.

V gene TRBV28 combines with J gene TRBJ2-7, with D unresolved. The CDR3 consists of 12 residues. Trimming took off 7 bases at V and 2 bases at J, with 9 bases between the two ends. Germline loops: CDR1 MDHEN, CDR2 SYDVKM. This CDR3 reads CASKTVAYEQYF. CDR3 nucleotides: TGTGCCAGCAAAACGGTTGCCTACGAGCAGTACTTC.